The 32 T cell receptor beta chains below come from one sample, sequenced in a study of blood T cell repertoires in COVID-19. Assay used: immunoSEQ multiplex PCR; TCRdb lists only in-frame clones, some missing. The repertoire holds 450,000 or so clones, with 70% to 90% as singletons. Sequences were obtained from peripheral blood. The receptors come from a man in his late teens or twenties with COVID-19, enrolled during active disease.

This chain joins TRBV6-5 and TRBJ1-4; D unresolved. This CDR3 has 14 amino acids. Looked up from germline, CDR1 is MNHEY and CDR2 is SVGAGI. The germline V and J ends were trimmed by 4 bases and 7 bases, with 13 bases remaining between them. The CDR3 sequence: CASSWAGRGEKLFF. The CDR3 DNA reads TGTGCCAGCAGTTGGGCAGGCCGGGGTGAAAAACTGTTTTTT.

The chain joins TRBV19 to TRBJ1-4, with D maybe TRBD1 (6 bases). CDR1 LNHDA and CDR2 SQIVND come from the germline V gene (reference sequence). Between the trimmed V and J ends, which lost 4 bases and 6 bases, there was a span of 15 bases. This CDR3 has 15 residues. CDR3 sequence: CASSSPGTSHEKLFF. The CDR3 DNA reads TGTGCCAGTAGTAGTCCCGGGACATCGCATGAAAAACTGTTTTTT.

This sequence joins TRBV27 and TRBJ2-2; 7 bases align to TRBD2. This CDR3 comprises 14 residues. Trimming took 8 bases from V and 0 from J; bases not matched to a gene: 3. Germline assignment: CDR1 MNHEY and CDR2 SMNVEV (reference sequence). CDR3 region: CASAAGTNTGELFF. The CDR3 DNA follows: TGTGCCAGCGCAGCGGGGACGAACACCGGGGAGCTGTTTTTT.

This sequence joins TRBV18 and TRBJ2-7; D is perhaps TRBD1 (6 bases). Looked up from germline, CDR1 is KGHSH and CDR2 is LQKENI. This CDR3 spans 16 amino acids. V was shortened by 3 bases and J by 5 bases, with 20 bases between the two germline ends. The chain's CDR3 is CASSPLARGVYDEQYF. The DNA of the CDR3 is TGTGCCAGCTCACCCTTAGCCAGGGGTGTATATGACGAGCAGTACTTC.

The genes are TRBV1 and TRBJ2-7; the tabulated D call, TRBD2, remains unverified against the DNA. TRBV1 is termed a pseudogene. This CDR3 comprises 15 residues. CDR3 in amino acids: CTSSQSGGSSYEQYF. The CDR3 region has the DNA TGCACCAGCAGCCAGAGCGGGGGGAGCTCCTACGAGCAGTACTTC.

V usage is TRBV19 and J usage is TRBJ1-2; unclear D gene. The germline V gene has CDR1 LNHDA and CDR2 SQIVND (reference sequence). This CDR3 has 14 residues. The V end was cut by 4 bases, the J end by 3 bases, with 12 bases between. The CDR3 loop reads CASSTRTADYGYTF. As DNA, the CDR3 is TGTGCCAGTAGTACGCGGACTGCCGACTATGGCTACACCTTC.

The chain is built from TRBV11-2 and TRBJ2-2; D perhaps matches TRBD2 (6 bases). From germline, CDR1 is SGHAT and CDR2 FQNNGV. With 3 bases removed from V and 2 bases from J, the gap between germline ends came to 13 bases. The CDR3 covers 16 residues. CDR3 nucleotide sequence: TGTGCCAGCAGCTTTCTCGGCGGGGCAAACACCGGGGAGCTGTTTTTT. Translated, it gives CASSFLGGANTGELFF.

V and J are TRBV19 and TRBJ2-7; 9 bases map to TRBD1. Germline V gives CDR1 LNHDA, CDR2 SQIVND (reference sequence). The junction had 9 bases not matched to a gene; V was cut back by 7 bases and J by 2 bases. The CDR3 is made up of 15 amino acids. This CDR3 is CASKGRTGVAYEQYF. The CDR3 nucleotides are TGTGCCAGTAAAGGGCGGACAGGGGTAGCCTACGAGCAGTACTTC.

The chain recombines TRBV12-2 with TRBJ2-5; TRBD1 is the table's D call, not checked against the DNA. TRBV12-2 corresponds to a pseudogene. There are 15 residues in the CDR3. The CDR3 protein is CASRLVGVGDETQYF. CDR3 in DNA: TGTGCAAGTCGCTTAGTGGGTGTAGGGGATGAGACCCAGTACTTC.

The V and J genes are TRBV24-1 and TRBJ2-5; tentative D call: TRBD2 (7 bases). V was trimmed by 4 bases and J by 3 bases, leaving 14 bases between them. The CDR3 spans 15 residues. Germline loops: CDR1 KGHDR, CDR2 SFDVKD. The CDR3 here is CATSEGGGLEETQYF. The CDR3 nucleotides are TGTGCCACCAGTGAAGGGGGGGGCCTTGAAGAGACCCAGTACTTC.

This chain links TRBV5-6 with TRBJ2-1; tentatively, D is TRBD1 (6 bases). The CDR3 extends over 12 amino acids. CDR1 and CDR2 from the germline V gene are SGHDT and YYEEEE. V lost 1 base and J lost 10, with 9 bases in between. CDR3 in DNA: TGTGCCAGCAGCTTGATGAGGGGGGAGCAGTTCTTC. This translates into CASSLMRGEQFF.

CDR3 sequence reads: CASSDRASSADTQYF. CDR3 nucleotide sequence: TGTGCCAGCAGTGACCGGGCTAGCAGCGCAGATACGCAGTATTTT. The V and J genes are TRBV25-1 and TRBJ2-3, with D possibly TRBD2 on 5 matching bases. This CDR3 is 15 amino acids long. The germline gives CDR1 MGHDK, CDR2 SYGVNS. Trimming cost V 3 bases and J 4 bases, with 14 bases left between them.

This clone appeared a single time. The chain joins TRBV5-4 to TRBJ2-3; 8 bases are a match to TRBD1. V lost 3 bases to trimming and J lost 2 bases; unmatched junction nucleotides: 5. The CDR3 contains 15 residues. Germline-derived CDR1 and CDR2 are SGHNT and YYREEE (reference sequence). The CDR3 reads CASSSQGVSTDTQYF. CDR3 nucleotide sequence: TGTGCCAGCAGCTCACAGGGGGTTTCCACAGATACGCAGTATTTT.

The rearrangement uses TRBV27 and TRBJ1-6; 7 positions agree with TRBD1. This CDR3 has 12 residues. Germline V gene lookup returns CDR1 MNHEY and CDR2 SMNVEV (reference sequence). Trimming cost V 8 bases and J 8 bases; bases outside gene matches: 3. In DNA, the CDR3 is TGTGCCAGCGCCCAGGGGGATTCACCCCTCCACTTT. It encodes CASAQGDSPLHF.

The chain joins TRBV5-4 to TRBJ2-1, with 8 bases identical to TRBD2. J was trimmed by 9 bases and V by 4 bases; bases with no gene match: 6. CDR3 size: 13 residues. Germline CDR1 SGHNT, CDR2 YYREEE (reference sequence). CDR3 loop: CASSPAGGVEQFF. CDR3 nucleotide sequence: TGTGCCAGCAGCCCAGCCGGGGGGGTTGAGCAGTTCTTC.

The chain has TRBV27 and TRBJ2-4, with D maybe TRBD1 (5 bases). V was shortened by 5 bases and J by 3 bases, with 14 bases between the two germline ends. Germline assignment: CDR1 MNHEY and CDR2 SMNVEV (reference sequence). The CDR3 totals 15 residues. The CDR3 loop reads CASSKKSGYKNIQYF. CDR3 bases: TGTGCCAGCAGTAAAAAGTCAGGGTACAAAAACATTCAGTACTTC.

The chain joins TRBV9 to TRBJ1-6; D ambiguous. Trimming stripped 4 bases from V and 7 bases from J, with 15 bases between. CDR1 is SGDLS and CDR2 is YYNGEE in the germline V gene. CDR3 length equals 15 residues. CDR3 protein: CASSPFEGGNSPLHF. As DNA, the CDR3 is TGTGCCAGCAGCCCATTCGAGGGAGGGAATTCACCCCTCCACTTT.

This clone was detected ten times or more. This chain uses TRBV5-8 with TRBJ2-7, with a weak D call TRBD1 (5 bases). The germline CDR1 and CDR2 sequences are SGHTS and YDEGEE. This CDR3 has 12 amino acids. V was shortened by 4 bases and J by 3 bases, with 8 bases between the two germline ends. DNA of the CDR3: TGTGCCAGCAGCCCAGGGCTCTACGAGCAGTACTTC. Its translation: CASSPGLYEQYF.

This chain uses TRBV28 with TRBJ2-3; tentatively, D is TRBD2 (5 bases). This CDR3 region has 12 residues. V was trimmed by 6 bases and J by 9 bases, leaving 13 bases between them. Germline assignment: CDR1 MDHEN and CDR2 SYDVKM. The CDR3 DNA reads TGTGCCAGCAGGCCACAACGGGGAACGCAGTATTTT. Amino acid sequence: CASRPQRGTQYF.

V usage is TRBV30 and J usage is TRBJ1-5; 8 bases are a match to TRBD1. Per germline, CDR1 GTSNPN and CDR2 SVGIG (reference sequence). The CDR3 length is 15 residues. The V gene end was trimmed by 3 bases and the J gene end by 0 bases; junction bases not matched to a gene: 4. CDR3: CAWSFGTGSNQPQHF. CDR3 DNA: TGTGCCTGGAGCTTTGGGACAGGTAGCAATCAGCCCCAGCATTTT.

The genes are TRBV14 and TRBJ2-1, with TRBD2 identical over 12 bases. The CDR3 runs to 14 residues. Germline V CDR1 and CDR2: SGHDN, FVKESK. The J segment lost 8 bases and the V segment lost 2 bases, leaving 1 base of the junction unmatched. The CDR3, as DNA: TGTGCCAGCAGCCAACTAGCGGGAGGGTATGAGCAGTTCTTC. This codes for CASSQLAGGYEQFF.

The chain combines TRBV10-1 with TRBJ2-1, with 9 bases aligning to TRBD2. From germline, CDR1 is WNHNN and CDR2 SYGVQD (reference sequence). The CDR3 totals 16 residues. The ends lost 0 bases at V and 7 bases at J; junction bases unmatched: 7. The CDR3 loop reads CASSESVAGDRNEQFF. In DNA, the CDR3 is TGCGCCAGCAGTGAGTCTGTAGCGGGAGACAGGAATGAGCAGTTCTTC.

This chain links TRBV5-1 with TRBJ1-6; D might be TRBD1 (6 bases). The CDR3 spans 15 residues. Germline values: CDR1 SGHRS, CDR2 YFSETQ. V was cut by 2 bases and J by 10 bases, with 16 bases left in between. The CDR3 spells CASSLEGVGKSPLHF. As DNA, the CDR3 is TGCGCCAGCAGCTTAGAGGGGGTAGGAAAATCACCCCTCCACTTT. Complete variable domain (other parts from reference TRBV5-1 and TRBJ1-6): KAGVTQTPRYLIKTRGQQVTLSCSPISGHRSVSWYQQTPGQGLQFLFEYFSETQRNKGNFPGRFSGRQFSNSRSEMNVSTLELGDSALYLCASSLEGVGKSPLHFGNGTRLTVT.

This rearrangement joins TRBV3-1 (or the pseudogene TRBV3-2) to TRBJ1-1; tentative D call: TRBD1 (6 bases). Germline V lookup: CDR1 LGHDT, CDR2 YNNKEL (reference sequence). The CDR3 covers 12 residues. Trimming left V 4 bases short and J 11 bases short, with 14 bases between. CDR3 amino acids: CASSPSGTRAFF. The CDR3 bases are TGTGCCAGCAGCCCCTCCGGGACAAGGGCTTTCTTT.

The V gene is TRBV19, the J gene TRBJ1-5; perhaps TRBD1 as D (6 bases). The CDR3 has 16 residues. Per germline, CDR1 LNHDA and CDR2 SQIVND (reference sequence). The ends were cut back, 8 bases at V and 0 bases at J, with 17 bases in the middle. The CDR3 is CASRDTASYSNQPQHF. In DNA, the CDR3 is TGTGCCAGTCGGGACACGGCGTCCTATAGCAATCAGCCCCAGCATTTT. The variable domain in full, with the rest retrieved from reference TRBV19 and TRBJ1-5, is DGGITQSPKYLFRKEGQNVTLSCEQNLNHDAMYWYRQDPGQGLRLIYYSQIVNDFQKGDIAEGYSVSREKKESFPLTVTSAQKNPTAFYLCASRDTASYSNQPQHFGDGTRLSIL.

The chain couples TRBV19 to TRBJ1-2; 8 nucleotides match TRBD1. V lost 8 bases and J lost 8; bases outside the gene matches: 13. Germline V lookup: CDR1 LNHDA, CDR2 SQIVND (reference sequence). This CDR3 has 14 amino acids. Written as DNA, the CDR3 is TGTGCCAGTCTTCGGACAGGGTGGATTGGAGGCTACACCTTC. The encoded protein is CASLRTGWIGGYTF. Full variable domain (rest looked up from reference TRBV19 and TRBJ1-2): DGGITQSPKYLFRKEGQNVTLSCEQNLNHDAMYWYRQDPGQGLRLIYYSQIVNDFQKGDIAEGYSVSREKKESFPLTVTSAQKNPTAFYLCASLRTGWIGGYTFGSGTRLTVV.

This chain uses TRBV9 with TRBJ1-5; TRBD1 aligns across 7 bases. The CDR3 length is 15 residues. Germline loops: CDR1 SGDLS, CDR2 YYNGEE. Trimming took 2 bases from V and 6 from J; bases not matched to a gene: 8. The CDR3 loop is CASSVAGGSGQPQHF. The CDR3 coding sequence is TGTGCCAGCAGCGTTGCAGGGGGATCGGGTCAGCCCCAGCATTTT.

The chain uses TRBV19 and TRBJ2-3, with no clear D. CDR3 size: 13 residues. The V gene lost 2 bases and the J gene lost 6 bases, with 9 bases spanning the gap. Germline assignment: CDR1 LNHDA and CDR2 SQIVND (reference sequence). The chain's CDR3 is CASSITEKDTQYF. In DNA, the CDR3 is TGTGCCAGTAGTATAACCGAGAAGGATACGCAGTATTTT.

The chain is built from TRBV5-1 and TRBJ1-1; D is possibly TRBD1 (6 bases). This CDR3 is built from 14 residues. V lost 7 bases, J lost 3 bases, and 16 bases lay in between. Germline V lookup: CDR1 SGHRS, CDR2 YFSETQ. For the CDR3, the DNA is TGCGCCAGCGGCGACGGGGAGGGGGACACTGAAGCTTTCTTT. Amino acid sequence: CASGDGEGDTEAFF.

This chain joins TRBV7-6 and TRBJ2-7; 7 bases are shared with TRBD1. With 5 bases clipped from V and 0 bases from J, the junction kept 4 bases outside the gene matches. CDR3 length equals 14 residues. Germline CDR1 SGHVS, CDR2 FNYEAQ. DNA of the CDR3: TGTGCCAGCAGCCATGGGGACAGCTCCTACGAGCAGTACTTC. It translates to CASSHGDSSYEQYF.

The chain couples TRBV4-1 to TRBJ2-5; 8 positions agree with TRBD1. J lost 5 bases, V lost 4 bases, and 12 bases had no gene match. The germline V gene encodes CDR1 MGHRA and CDR2 YSYEKL. The CDR3 consists of 16 residues. The CDR3 loop reads CASSLGQGLPSETQYF. The CDR3 DNA sequence: TGCGCCAGCAGCCTTGGACAGGGCCTCCCTAGTGAGACCCAGTACTTC.

This chain links TRBV24-1 with TRBJ1-2; perhaps TRBD1 as D (6 bases). Trimming cost V 3 bases and J 2 bases, with 9 bases left between them. The CDR3 totals 14 residues. Germline V gene sequence: CDR1 KGHDR, CDR2 SFDVKD. CDR3 amino acids: CATSDGTKNYGYTF. The CDR3 DNA follows: TGTGCCACCAGTGATGGGACAAAAAACTATGGCTACACCTTC.